This paragraph reports one TCR beta chain. The sample originates from a study of blood T cell repertoires in COVID-19. Sequencing was performed with immunoSEQ multiplex PCR; in TCRdb, only in-frame clones are kept and a portion is missing. In the table there are roughly 300,000 clones, about nine tenths of which are singletons. Germline loops: CDR1 MNHNS, CDR2 SASEGT. V lost 2 bases and J 6 bases, leaving 16 bases between the germline ends. The CDR3 runs 15 residues. In Cohort 3, a recovered donor had either two negative PCRs, clearance, or symptom resolution. This chain joins TRBV6-1 and TRBJ1-1; D possibly corresponds to TRBD1 (6 bases). This TCR was sampled from a woman under 30 who had recovered from COVID-19. The sequenced material came from PBMCs or T cells enriched from blood (not recorded which). The CDR3 coding sequence is TGTGCCAGCAGTGAAACAGGGTCGCTTAACTCTGAAGCTTTCTTT. Translation: CASSETGSLNSEAFF.